This paragraph covers one TCR beta chain sequence. Its antigen is unknown. Germline V lookup: CDR1 SGHAT, CDR2 FQNNGV. Trimming left V 5 bases short and J 6 bases short, with 13 bases between. This CDR3 is built from 13 residues. The data were taken from a study of identical twins. Template switching added a universal primer site; cDNA carried unique molecular identifiers. Each CDR3 protein gets one entry after TCRdb re-called the 5' RACE reads with MiXCR. The data show 540,000 or so distinct CDR3 sequences, 20% to 25% seen once. Study-wide points: Analyses of zero insertions could be partly confounded by invariant MAIT and iNKT cells.

These data also featured in a second study, about yellow fever vaccine responses in identical twins. That report adds: Twins showed a vaccine T cell response that reportedly seemed partly convergent, partly personalized.

The V gene is TRBV11-2, the J gene TRBJ1-2; D is possibly TRBD1 (6 bases). Sequenced input: CD4+ T cells sorted from blood. This clonotype originated in a woman between 18 and 29 years old in good health. CDR3 DNA: TGTGCCAGCAGCGTAACAGGGACGAATGGCTACACCTTC. It translates to CASSVTGTNGYTF.